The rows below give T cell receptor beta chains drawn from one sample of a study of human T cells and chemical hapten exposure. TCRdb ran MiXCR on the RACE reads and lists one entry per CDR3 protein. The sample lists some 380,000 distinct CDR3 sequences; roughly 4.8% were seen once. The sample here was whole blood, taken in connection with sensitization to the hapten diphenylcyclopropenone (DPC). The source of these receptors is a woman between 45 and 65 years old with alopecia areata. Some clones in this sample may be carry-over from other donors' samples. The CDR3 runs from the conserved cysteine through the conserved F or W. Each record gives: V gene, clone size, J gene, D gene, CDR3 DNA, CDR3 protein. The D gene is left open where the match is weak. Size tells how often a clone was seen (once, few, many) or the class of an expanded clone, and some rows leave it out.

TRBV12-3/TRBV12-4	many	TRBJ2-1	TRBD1	TGTGCCAGCAGTCCCCTGGGACAGGGGGGCAATGAGCAGTTCTTC	CASSPLGQGGNEQFF
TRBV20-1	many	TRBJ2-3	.	TGCAGTGCCTTCACAGATACGCAGTATTTT	CSAFTDTQYF
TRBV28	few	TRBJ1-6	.	TGTGCCAGCAGTAACAGGGCCAGATCCTATAATTCACCCCTCCACTTT	CASSNRARSYNSPLHF
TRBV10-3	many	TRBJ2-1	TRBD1	TGTGCCATCAGCGGCTCAGGGGGTTATGGTGAGCAGTTCTTC	CAISGSGGYGEQFF
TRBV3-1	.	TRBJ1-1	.	TGTGCCAGCAGCCAGGAAACGGGGGTTATGAACACTGAAGCTTTCTTT	CASSQETGVMNTEAFF
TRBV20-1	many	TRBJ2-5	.	TGCAGTGCTAGTATAACAGGTTTGGAGACCCAGTACTTC	CSASITGLETQYF
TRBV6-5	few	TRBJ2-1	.	TGTGCCAGCAGCCACGGCCGGGCGGGGGAGCAGTTCTTC	CASSHGRAGEQFF
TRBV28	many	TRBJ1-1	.	TGTGCCAGTTCGTTCTTTGCCATGAACACTGAAGCTTTCTTT	CASSFFAMNTEAFF
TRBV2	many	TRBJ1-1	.	TGTGCCAGCAGTGAAGCGCTTCGGAGAAATGAAGCTTTCTTT	CASSEALRRNEAFF
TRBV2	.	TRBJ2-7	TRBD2	TGTGCCAGCTGCGCCCCCCGACTAGCGGTCTCCTACGAGCAGTACTTC	CASCAPRLAVSYEQYF
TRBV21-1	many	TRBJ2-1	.	TGTGCCAGCCATGGACCATCGCGGGGTAAGCAGTTCTTC	CASHGPSRGKQFF
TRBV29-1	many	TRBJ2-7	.	TGCAGCGTTCAGGCAGGGGAGCAGTACTTC	CSVQAGEQYF
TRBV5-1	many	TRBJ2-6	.	TGCGCCAGCAGCTTAGGACTGGGGGACTCTGGGGCCAACGTCCTGACTTTC	CASSLGLGDSGANVLTF
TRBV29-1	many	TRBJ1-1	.	TGCAGCGTTTCTTACTGGAACACTGAAGCTTTCTTT	CSVSYWNTEAFF
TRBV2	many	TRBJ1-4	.	TGTGCCAACAAGGAAGGGCGTAATGAAAAACTGTTTTTT	CANKEGRNEKLFF
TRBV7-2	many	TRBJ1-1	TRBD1	TGTGCCAGCAGCTTAAAGGGGACAGGGACCGAAGCTTTCTTT	CASSLKGTGTEAFF
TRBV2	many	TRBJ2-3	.	TGTGCCAGCAGTGTGCTAGCGCAAGATACGCAGTATTTT	CASSVLAQDTQYF
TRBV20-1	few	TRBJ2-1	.	TGCAGTGCTAGGACGGGAGTCTGGGAGCAGTTCTTC	CSARTGVWEQFF
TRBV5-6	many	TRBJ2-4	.	TGTGCCAGCAGCTTTTACGGGGACATTCAGTACTTC	CASSFYGDIQYF
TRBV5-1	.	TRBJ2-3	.	TGCGCCAGCAGCTTATCTCAGGGTCCAGATACGCAGTATTTT	CASSLSQGPDTQYF
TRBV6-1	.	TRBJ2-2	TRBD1	TGTGCCAGTGAAGCGGACAGGGCTTATAGCGGGGAGCTGTTTTTT	CASEADRAYSGELFF
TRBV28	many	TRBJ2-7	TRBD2	TGTGCCAGCAGTTTAAGACTAGCTACTTTCGAGCAGTACTTC	CASSLRLATFEQYF
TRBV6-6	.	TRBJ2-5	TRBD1	TGTGCCAGCAGTTACCCCGGGACAGGGGAAAGAGAGACCCAGTACTTC	CASSYPGTGERETQYF
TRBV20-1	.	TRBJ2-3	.	TGCAGTGCTAGAGTGGGGGCCACAGATACGCAGTATTTT	CSARVGATDTQYF
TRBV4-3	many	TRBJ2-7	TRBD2	TGCGCCAGCAGCCCCAACCGGACTAGCCTCCCGCGAGAGCAGTACTTC	CASSPNRTSLPREQYF
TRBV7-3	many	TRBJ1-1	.	TGTGCCAGCAGCCGCGACCTTAACACTGAAGCTTTCTTT	CASSRDLNTEAFF
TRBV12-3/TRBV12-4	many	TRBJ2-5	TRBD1	TGTGCCAGCAGACACAGGGGGCCGCAAGAGACCCAGTACTTC	CASRHRGPQETQYF
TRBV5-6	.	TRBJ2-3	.	TGTGCCAGCGGCCCCGTTGGAATTAGCACAGATACGCAGTATTTT	CASGPVGISTDTQYF
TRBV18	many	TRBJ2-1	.	TGTGCCAGCTCACCGACTAGTGCCTACAATGAGCAGTTCTTC	CASSPTSAYNEQFF
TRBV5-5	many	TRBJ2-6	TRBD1	TGTGCCAGCAGCCTCCTTTGGACAGGGGGCTCTGGGGCCAACGTCCTGACTTTC	CASSLLWTGGSGANVLTF
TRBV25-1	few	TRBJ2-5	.	TGTGCCAGCAGTGAAGGGGGGAATCAAGAGACCCAGTACTTC	CASSEGGNQETQYF
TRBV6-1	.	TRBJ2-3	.	TGTGCCAGCACCCTGGCCCGTATCCAGGTTGCAGATACGCAGTATTTT	CASTLARIQVADTQYF
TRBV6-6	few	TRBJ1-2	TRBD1	TGTGCCAGCAGGGGACAGGGGCTTGACTATGGCTACACCTTC	CASRGQGLDYGYTF
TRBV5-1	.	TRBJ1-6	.	TGCGCCTGCCGGGGAGAGAACCAAGGTTCACCCCTCCACTTT	CACRGENQGSPLHF
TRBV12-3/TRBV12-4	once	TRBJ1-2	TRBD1	TGTGCCAGCAGTTTCAAGGGGGCGGGAGGCTACATCTTC	CASSFKGAGGYIF
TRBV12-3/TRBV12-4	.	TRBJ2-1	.	TGTGCCAGCAGTCAAGAGGGCCTCCGACGGGATGAGCAGTTCTTC	CASSQEGLRRDEQFF
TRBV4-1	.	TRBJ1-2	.	TGCGCCAGCAGAGGGACGGACAAAACCTATGGCTACACCTTC	CASRGTDKTYGYTF
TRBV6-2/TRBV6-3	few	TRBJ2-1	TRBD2	TGTGCCAGCAGCCCCCGGCTAGCGGGAGTTCGCAATGAGCAGTTCTTC	CASSPRLAGVRNEQFF
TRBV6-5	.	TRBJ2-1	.	TGTGCCAGCAGTCCCTCAATAAACCATTACAATGAGCAGTTCTTC	CASSPSINHYNEQFF
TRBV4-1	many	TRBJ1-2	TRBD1	TGCGCCAGCAGCCAAGATATTCGGGAGACAGGGGTGAACGGCTACACCTTC	CASSQDIRETGVNGYTF
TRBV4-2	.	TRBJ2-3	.	TGTGCCAGCAGCCAAGAATCGGCCTCAGGAGATACGCAGTATTTT	CASSQESASGDTQYF
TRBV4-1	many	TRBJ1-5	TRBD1	TGCGCCACCTCGGGACAGGGTGATCAGCCCCAGCATTTT	CATSGQGDQPQHF
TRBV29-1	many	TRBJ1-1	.	TGCAGCGTTGATAGGGGGTATGGAGCTTTCTTT	CSVDRGYGAFF
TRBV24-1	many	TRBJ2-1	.	TGTGCCACCAGTGATAGCTTGCACAATGAGCAGTTCTTC	CATSDSLHNEQFF
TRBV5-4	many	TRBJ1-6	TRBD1	TGTGCCAGCAGCTCCCGGACAGGGACGGGGAATTCACCCCTCCACTTT	CASSSRTGTGNSPLHF
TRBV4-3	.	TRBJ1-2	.	TGCGCCAGCAGCCAAGTAGTAGGGGCACATGGCTACACCTTC	CASSQVVGAHGYTF
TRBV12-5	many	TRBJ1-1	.	TGTGCTAGTGCCGAGCCCCCGAGGGACACTGAAGCTTTCTTT	CASAEPPRDTEAFF
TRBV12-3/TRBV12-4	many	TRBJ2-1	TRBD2	TGTGCCAGCAGCTTCCACGGACTAGCGGGAGGGTATATTGAGCAGTTCTTC	CASSFHGLAGGYIEQFF
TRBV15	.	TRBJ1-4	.	TGTGCCACCAGCAGAGAAACTGCAACTAATGAAAAACTGTTTTTT	CATSRETATNEKLFF
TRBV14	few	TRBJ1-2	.	TGTGCCAGCAGCCAGGGACGGGCGGATGGCTACACCTTC	CASSQGRADGYTF
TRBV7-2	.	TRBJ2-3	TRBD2	TGTGCCAGCAGCTTGGGACTAGCGGGAGGTGTGACAGATACGCAGTATTTT	CASSLGLAGGVTDTQYF
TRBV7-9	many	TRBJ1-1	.	TGTGCCAGCAGCTTAGACAGGGTGGGGAGGAACACTGAAGCTTTCTTT	CASSLDRVGRNTEAFF
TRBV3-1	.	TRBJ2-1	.	TGTGCCAGCAGCCAAGAGGCGGGAGAGCAGTTCTTC	CASSQEAGEQFF
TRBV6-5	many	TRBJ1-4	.	TGTGCCAGCAGCTATTCCCCCAGTGGAGCTAATGAAAAACTGTTTTTT	CASSYSPSGANEKLFF